The present T cell receptor beta chain was sequenced within a study of blood T cell repertoires in COVID-19. Study background: Specimens from acute and convalescent COVID-19 originated in the United States, Italy and Spain. Sample material is recorded as cDNA or gDNA derived from T cells, B-cell-depleted T cells, or PBMCs.

Assay used: immunoSEQ multiplex PCR; TCRdb lists only in-frame clones, some missing. The sample has about 120,000 clones; 85% to 90% are singletons. Enrollment of patients from Seattle took place during active infection, with longitudinal follow-up. Trimming shortened V by 4 bases and J by 10 bases, and 20 bases separated the two germline ends. The CDR3 consists of 14 residues. The V gene's germline CDR1 is SGHDT and CDR2 YYEEEE. This TCR derives from a woman between 55 and 75 years old with COVID-19, enrolled during active disease. Sequencing was performed on peripheral blood. The V and J genes are TRBV5-6 and TRBJ1-2; possible D gene TRBD1, 5 bases. The CDR3 coding sequence is TGTGCCAGCAGCCTCCGAGCAGGGTATTTCGTCTACACCTTC. Translating gives CASSLRAGYFVYTF.